Detailed here is one T cell receptor (beta chain). The record originates from a study of beta chain features in type 1 diabetes. Sequencing targeted expressed TCRB transcripts, as all isolated RNA had been reverse transcribed. Method: immunoSEQ multiplex PCR; TCRdb's copy keeps in-frame clones and lacks some. Of around 300,000 clones listed, around 7.8% were seen once; the top ten hold 0.9% to 1.2%. This CDR3 region has 19 residues. This receptor was identified in a woman between 18 and 29 years old in good health. The chain joins TRBV21-1 to TRBJ1-5; TRBD1 was called by the table and not checked on the DNA. TRBV21-1 is given as a pseudogene. The sequenced sample was central memory CD4+ T cells from blood. The CDR3 nucleotides read TGTGCCAGCAGCCCAAAGGTCCACAGCCCGGCACCGGGCAATCAGCCCCAGCATTTT. The encoded protein is CASSPKVHSPAPGNQPQHF.